The source of this T cell receptor (beta chain) is a study of human T cells and chemical hapten exposure. Study outcomes and limitations: TCRs at a frequency above 1 in 1000 stayed unchanged with DPC sensitization.

It was from unfractionated whole blood that total RNA was extracted. For the library, individual cDNA molecules each received unique molecular identifiers. Original processing notes: Individual samples carried between about 23,224 and 700,000 TCRs, with 95,638 as the median. TCRdb used MiXCR to reprocess the 5' RACE reads, holding one entry per CDR3 protein. The authors' filters were not applied to this entry. The repertoire consists of about 140,000 distinct CDR3 sequences, with around 4% occurring once and the leading ten covering about 1.3%. There are many counts of this clonotype. Its antigen is not identified. Trimming removed 3 bases at V and 4 bases at J, with 13 bases between. The CDR3 is 15 residues long.

The origin of this receptor is a female donor in good health. This rearrangement joins TRBV12-3 or TRBV12-4 to TRBJ1-5, with a possible D match to TRBD1 (5 bases). This CDR3 is CASSFGRVRNQPQHF. The CDR3 bases are TGTGCCAGCAGTTTCGGCAGGGTAAGAAATCAGCCCCAGCATTTT.